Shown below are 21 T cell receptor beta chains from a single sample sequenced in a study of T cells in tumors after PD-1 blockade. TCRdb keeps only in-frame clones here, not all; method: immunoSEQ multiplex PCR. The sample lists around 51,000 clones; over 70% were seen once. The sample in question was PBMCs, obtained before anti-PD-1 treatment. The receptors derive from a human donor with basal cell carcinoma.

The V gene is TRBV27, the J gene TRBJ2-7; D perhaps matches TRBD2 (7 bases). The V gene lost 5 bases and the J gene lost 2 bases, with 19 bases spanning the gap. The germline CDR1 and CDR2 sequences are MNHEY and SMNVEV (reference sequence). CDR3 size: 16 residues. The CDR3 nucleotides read TGTGCCAGCAGTCCCTACCCGGGGGGCGGTACCTACGAGCAGTACTTC. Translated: CASSPYPGGGTYEQYF.

Here the CDR3 reads CASSPMTGANTEAFF. In DNA, the CDR3 is TGTGCCAGCAGCCCGATGACAGGGGCGAACACTGAAGCTTTCTTT. The V and J genes are TRBV5-6 and TRBJ1-1; 8 nucleotides line up with TRBD1. Germline V lookup: CDR1 SGHDT, CDR2 YYEEEE. J was trimmed by 1 base and V by 4 bases; bases with no gene match: 6. This CDR3 comprises 15 residues.

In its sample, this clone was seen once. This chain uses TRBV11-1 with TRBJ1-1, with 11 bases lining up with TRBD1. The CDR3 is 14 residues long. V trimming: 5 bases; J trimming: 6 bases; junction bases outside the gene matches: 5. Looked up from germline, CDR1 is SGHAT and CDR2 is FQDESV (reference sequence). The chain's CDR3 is CASSPGQGDAEAFF. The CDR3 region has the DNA TGTGCCAGCAGCCCGGGACAGGGGGACGCTGAAGCTTTCTTT.

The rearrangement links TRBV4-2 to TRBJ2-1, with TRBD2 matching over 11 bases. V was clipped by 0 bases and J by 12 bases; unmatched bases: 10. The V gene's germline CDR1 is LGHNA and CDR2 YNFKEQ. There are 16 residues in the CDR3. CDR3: CASSQEETLAGGWQFF. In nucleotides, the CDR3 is TGTGCCAGCAGCCAAGAAGAGACTCTAGCGGGGGGTTGGCAGTTCTTC.

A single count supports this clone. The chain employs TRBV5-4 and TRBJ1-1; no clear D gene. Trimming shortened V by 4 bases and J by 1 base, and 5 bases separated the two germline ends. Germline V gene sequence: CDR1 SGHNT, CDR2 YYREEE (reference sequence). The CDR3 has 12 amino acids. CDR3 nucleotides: TGTGCCAGCAGCCTTAGGAACACTGAAGCTTTCTTT. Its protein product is CASSLRNTEAFF.

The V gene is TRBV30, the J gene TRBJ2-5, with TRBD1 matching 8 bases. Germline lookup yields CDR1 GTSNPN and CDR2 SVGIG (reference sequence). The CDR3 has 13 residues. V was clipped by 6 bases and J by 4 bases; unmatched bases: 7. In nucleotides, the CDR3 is TGTGCCTGCAACAGGGGGGACAGAGAGACCCAGTACTTC. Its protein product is CACNRGDRETQYF.

CDR3 residues: CASSVSGGGTDTQYF. The CDR3 DNA reads TGCGCCAGCAGCGTTAGCGGGGGGGGCACAGATACGCAGTATTTT. The V gene is TRBV5-1, the J gene TRBJ2-3; TRBD2 matches at 11 bases. The germline V gene encodes CDR1 SGHRS and CDR2 YFSETQ. This CDR3 spans 15 amino acids. Trimming cost V 4 bases and J 1 base; bases outside gene matches: 2.

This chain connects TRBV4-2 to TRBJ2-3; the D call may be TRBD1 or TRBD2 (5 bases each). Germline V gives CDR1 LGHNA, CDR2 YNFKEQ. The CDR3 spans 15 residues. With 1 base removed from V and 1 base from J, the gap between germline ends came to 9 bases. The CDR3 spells CASSQGDGRTDTQYF. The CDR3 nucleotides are TGTGCCAGCAGCCAAGGGGACGGCCGCACAGATACGCAGTATTTT.

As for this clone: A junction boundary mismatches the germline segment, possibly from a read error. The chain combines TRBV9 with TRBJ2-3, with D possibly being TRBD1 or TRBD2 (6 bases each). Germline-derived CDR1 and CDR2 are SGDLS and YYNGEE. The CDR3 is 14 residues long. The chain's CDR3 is CASNVGGSTDTQYF. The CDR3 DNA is TGTGCCAGCAACGTAGGGGGGAGCACAGATACGCAGTATTTT.

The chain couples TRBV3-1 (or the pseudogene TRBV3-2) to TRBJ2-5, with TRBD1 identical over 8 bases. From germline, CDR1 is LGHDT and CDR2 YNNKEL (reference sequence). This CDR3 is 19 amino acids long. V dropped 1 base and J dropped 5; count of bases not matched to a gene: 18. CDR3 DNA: TGTGCCAGCAGCCAAGGAGATACAGGGGGTACTTCAGTACGGGAGACCCAGTACTTC. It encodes CASSQGDTGGTSVRETQYF.

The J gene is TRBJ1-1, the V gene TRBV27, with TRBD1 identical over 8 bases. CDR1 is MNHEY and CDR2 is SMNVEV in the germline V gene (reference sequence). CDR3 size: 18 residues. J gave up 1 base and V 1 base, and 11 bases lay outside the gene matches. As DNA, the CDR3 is TGTGCCAGCAGTTTATTGGCCCGAAGGACAGGGCGGAACACTGAAGCTTTCTTT. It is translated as CASSLLARRTGRNTEAFF.

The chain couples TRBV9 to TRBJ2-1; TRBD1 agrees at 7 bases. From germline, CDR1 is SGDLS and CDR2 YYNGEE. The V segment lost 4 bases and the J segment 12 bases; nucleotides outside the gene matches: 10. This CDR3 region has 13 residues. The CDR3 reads CASSHRQGVGQFF. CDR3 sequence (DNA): TGTGCCAGCAGCCACCGACAGGGAGTCGGGCAGTTCTTC.

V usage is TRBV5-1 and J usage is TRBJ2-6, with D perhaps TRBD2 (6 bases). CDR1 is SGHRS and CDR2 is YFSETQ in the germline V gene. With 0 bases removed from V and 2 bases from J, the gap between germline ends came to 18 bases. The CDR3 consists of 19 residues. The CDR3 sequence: CASSLAGVNSLTGANVLTF. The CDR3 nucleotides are TGCGCCAGCAGCTTGGCGGGGGTGAACTCCTTAACTGGGGCCAACGTCCTGACTTTC.

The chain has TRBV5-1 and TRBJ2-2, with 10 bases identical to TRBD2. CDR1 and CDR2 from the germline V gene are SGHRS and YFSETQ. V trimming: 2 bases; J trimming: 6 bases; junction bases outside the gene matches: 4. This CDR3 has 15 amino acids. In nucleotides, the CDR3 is TGCGCCAGCAGCTTAGTAGCGGGGGGCTCCGGGGAGCTGTTTTTT. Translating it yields CASSLVAGGSGELFF. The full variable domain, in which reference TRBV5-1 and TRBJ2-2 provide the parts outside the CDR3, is KAGVTQTPRYLIKTRGQQVTLSCSPISGHRSVSWYQQTPGQGLQFLFEYFSETQRNKGNFPGRFSGRQFSNSRSEMNVSTLELGDSALYLCASSLVAGGSGELFFGEGSRLTVL.

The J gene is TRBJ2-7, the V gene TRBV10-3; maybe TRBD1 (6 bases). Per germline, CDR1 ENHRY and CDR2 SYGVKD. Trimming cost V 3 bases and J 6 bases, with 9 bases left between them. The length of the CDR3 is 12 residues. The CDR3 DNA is TGTGCCATCAGTGATGGACAGATCGAGCAGTACTTC. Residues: CAISDGQIEQYF.

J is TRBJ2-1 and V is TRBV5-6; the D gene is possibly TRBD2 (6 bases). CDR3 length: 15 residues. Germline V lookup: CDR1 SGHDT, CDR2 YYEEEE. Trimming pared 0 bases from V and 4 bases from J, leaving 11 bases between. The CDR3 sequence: CASSLVDSGYNEQFF. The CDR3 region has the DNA TGTGCCAGCAGCTTGGTTGATAGCGGTTACAATGAGCAGTTCTTC.

The DNA of the CDR3 is TGTGCCAGCAGTGACCCCGGAAGGCGGCAGATCAGCTCCTATAATTCACCCCTCCACTTT. Amino acid sequence: CASSDPGRRQISSYNSPLHF. This chain joins TRBV28 and TRBJ1-6; D is ambiguous. Germline lookup yields CDR1 MDHEN and CDR2 SYDVKM. The CDR3 is 20 amino acids. V lost 5 bases and J 0 bases, leaving 23 bases between the germline ends.

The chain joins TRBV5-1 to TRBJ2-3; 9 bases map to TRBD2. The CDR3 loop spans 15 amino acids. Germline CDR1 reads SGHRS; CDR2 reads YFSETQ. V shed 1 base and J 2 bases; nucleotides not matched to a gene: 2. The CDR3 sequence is CASSLKRGATDTQYF. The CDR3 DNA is TGCGCCAGCAGCTTGAAGCGGGGGGCCACAGATACGCAGTATTTT.

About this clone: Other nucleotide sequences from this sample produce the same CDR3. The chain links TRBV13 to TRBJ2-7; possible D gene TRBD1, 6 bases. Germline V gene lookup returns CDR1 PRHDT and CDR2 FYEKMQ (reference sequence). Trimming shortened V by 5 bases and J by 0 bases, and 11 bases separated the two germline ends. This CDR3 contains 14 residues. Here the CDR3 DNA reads TGTGCCAGCAGCACCCGGGACACCTCCTACGAGCAGTACTTC. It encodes CASSTRDTSYEQYF.

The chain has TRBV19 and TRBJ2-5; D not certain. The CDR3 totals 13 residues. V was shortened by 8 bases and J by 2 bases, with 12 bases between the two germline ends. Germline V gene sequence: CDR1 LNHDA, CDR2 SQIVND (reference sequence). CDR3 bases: TGTGCCAGTGCTTTGGGGTTTCAAGAGACCCAGTACTTC. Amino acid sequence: CASALGFQETQYF.

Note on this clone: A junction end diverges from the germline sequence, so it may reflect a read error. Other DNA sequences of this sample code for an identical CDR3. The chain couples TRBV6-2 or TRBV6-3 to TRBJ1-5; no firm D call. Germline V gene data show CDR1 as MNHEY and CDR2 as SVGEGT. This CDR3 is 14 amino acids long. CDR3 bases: TGTGCCAGCAGTTACATACAGAGCAATCAGCCCCAGCACTTT. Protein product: CASSYIQSNQPQHF.